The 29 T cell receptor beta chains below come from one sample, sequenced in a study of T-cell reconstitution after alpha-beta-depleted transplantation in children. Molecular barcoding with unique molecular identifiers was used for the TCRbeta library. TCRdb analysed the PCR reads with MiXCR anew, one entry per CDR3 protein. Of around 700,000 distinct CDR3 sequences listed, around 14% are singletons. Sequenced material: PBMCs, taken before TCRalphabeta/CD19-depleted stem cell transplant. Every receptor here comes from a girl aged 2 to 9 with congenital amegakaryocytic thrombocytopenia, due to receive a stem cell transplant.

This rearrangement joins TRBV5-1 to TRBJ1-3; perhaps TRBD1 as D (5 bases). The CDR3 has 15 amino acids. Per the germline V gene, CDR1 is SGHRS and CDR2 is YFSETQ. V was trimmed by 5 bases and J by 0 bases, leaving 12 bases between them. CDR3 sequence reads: CASSYDGHSGNTIYF. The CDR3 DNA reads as TGCGCCAGCAGTTACGATGGACACTCTGGAAACACCATATATTTT.

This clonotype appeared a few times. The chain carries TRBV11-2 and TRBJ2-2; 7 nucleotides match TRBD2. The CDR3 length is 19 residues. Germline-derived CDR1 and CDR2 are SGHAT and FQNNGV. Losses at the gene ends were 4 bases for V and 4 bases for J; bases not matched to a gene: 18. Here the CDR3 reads CASSSWRLREISGTGELFF. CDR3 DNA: TGTGCCAGCAGCTCGTGGCGCTTGCGGGAGATTTCGGGCACCGGGGAGCTGTTTTTT.

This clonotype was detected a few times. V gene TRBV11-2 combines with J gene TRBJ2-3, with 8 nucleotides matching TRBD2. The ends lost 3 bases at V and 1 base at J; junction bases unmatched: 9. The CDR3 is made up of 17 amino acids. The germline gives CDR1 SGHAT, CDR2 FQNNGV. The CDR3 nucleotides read TGTGCCAGCAGCTTTGGTCTCGGGGGGGTAGGCACAGATACGCAGTATTTT. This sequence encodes CASSFGLGGVGTDTQYF.

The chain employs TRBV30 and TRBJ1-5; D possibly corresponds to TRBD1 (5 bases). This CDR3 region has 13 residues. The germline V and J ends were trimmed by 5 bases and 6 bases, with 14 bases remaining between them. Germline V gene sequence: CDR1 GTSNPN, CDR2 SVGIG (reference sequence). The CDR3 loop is CAWARTGGQPQHF. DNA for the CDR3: TGTGCCTGGGCGAGAACGGGGGGTCAGCCCCAGCATTTT.

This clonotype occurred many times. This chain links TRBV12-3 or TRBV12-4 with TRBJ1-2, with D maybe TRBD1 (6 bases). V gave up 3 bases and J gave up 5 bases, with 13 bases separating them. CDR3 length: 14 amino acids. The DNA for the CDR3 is TGTGCCAGCAGTTTGGACAGCGGTCTGTATGGCTACACCTTC. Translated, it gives CASSLDSGLYGYTF.

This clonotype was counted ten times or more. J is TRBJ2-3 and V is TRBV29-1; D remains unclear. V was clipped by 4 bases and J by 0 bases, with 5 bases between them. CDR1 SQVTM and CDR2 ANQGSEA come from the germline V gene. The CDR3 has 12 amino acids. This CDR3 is CSVAQSTDTQYF. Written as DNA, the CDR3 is TGCAGCGTTGCCCAGAGCACAGATACGCAGTATTTT.

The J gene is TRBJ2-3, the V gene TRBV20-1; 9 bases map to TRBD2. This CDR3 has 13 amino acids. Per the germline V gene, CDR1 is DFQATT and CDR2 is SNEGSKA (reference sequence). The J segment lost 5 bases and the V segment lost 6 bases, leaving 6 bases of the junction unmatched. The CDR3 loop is CSAPGLARDTQYF. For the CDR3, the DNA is TGCAGTGCCCCGGGACTAGCACGAGATACGCAGTATTTT.

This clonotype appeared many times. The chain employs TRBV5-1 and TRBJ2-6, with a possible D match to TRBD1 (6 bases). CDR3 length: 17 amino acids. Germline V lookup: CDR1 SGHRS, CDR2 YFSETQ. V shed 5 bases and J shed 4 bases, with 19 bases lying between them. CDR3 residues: CASSQTVGQSGANVLTF. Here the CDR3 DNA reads TGCGCCAGCAGTCAGACGGTAGGACAGTCCGGGGCCAACGTCCTGACTTTC.

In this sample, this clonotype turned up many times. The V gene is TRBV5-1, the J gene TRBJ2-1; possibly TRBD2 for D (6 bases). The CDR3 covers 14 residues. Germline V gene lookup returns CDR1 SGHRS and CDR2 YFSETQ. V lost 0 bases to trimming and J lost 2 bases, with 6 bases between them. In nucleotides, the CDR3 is TGCGCCAGCAGCTTGGGGGGGGCCTACAATGAGCAGTTCTTC. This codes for CASSLGGAYNEQFF.

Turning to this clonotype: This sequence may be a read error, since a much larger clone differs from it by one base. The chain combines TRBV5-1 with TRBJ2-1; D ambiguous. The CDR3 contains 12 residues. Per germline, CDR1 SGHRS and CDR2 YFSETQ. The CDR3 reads CASSLENNEQLF. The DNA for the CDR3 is TGCGCCAGCAGCTTAGAAAACAATGAGCAGCTCTTC.

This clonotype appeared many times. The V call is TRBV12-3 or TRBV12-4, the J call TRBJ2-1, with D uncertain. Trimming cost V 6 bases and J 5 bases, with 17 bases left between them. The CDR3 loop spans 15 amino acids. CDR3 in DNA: TGTGCCAGCAGCTCTTCCTGGGATAGGCACAATGAGCAGTTCTTC. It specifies CASSSSWDRHNEQFF.

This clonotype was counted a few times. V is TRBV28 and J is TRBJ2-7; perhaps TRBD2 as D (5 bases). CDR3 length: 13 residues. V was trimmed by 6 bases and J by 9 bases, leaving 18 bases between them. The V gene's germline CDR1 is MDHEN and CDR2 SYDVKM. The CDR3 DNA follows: TGTGCCAGCAGCCTCGGGGAGAGTACGGGGCAGTACTTC. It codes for CASSLGESTGQYF.

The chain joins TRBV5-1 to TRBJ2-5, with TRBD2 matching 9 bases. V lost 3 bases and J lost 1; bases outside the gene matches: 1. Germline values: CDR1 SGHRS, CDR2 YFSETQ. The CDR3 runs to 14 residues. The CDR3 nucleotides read TGCGCCAGCAGCTGGACTAGCGCCCAAGAGACCCAGTACTTC. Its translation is CASSWTSAQETQYF.

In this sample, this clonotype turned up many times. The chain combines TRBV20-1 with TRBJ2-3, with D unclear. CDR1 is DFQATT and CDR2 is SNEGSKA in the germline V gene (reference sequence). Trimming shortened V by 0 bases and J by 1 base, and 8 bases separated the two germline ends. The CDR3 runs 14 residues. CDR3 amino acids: CSARDIGGTDTQYF. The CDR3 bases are TGCAGTGCTAGAGATATTGGCGGCACAGATACGCAGTATTTT.

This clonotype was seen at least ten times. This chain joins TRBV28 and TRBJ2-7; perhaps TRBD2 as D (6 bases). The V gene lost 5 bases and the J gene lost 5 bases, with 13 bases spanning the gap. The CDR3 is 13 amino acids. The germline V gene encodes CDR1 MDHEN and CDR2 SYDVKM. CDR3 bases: TGTGCCAGCAGTCCCGGGGGAGGAGACGAGCAGTACTTC. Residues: CASSPGGGDEQYF.

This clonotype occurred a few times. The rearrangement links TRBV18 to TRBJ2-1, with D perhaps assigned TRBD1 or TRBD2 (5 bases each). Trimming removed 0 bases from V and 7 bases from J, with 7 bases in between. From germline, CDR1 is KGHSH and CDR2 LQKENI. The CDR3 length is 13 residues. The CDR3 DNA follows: TGTGCCAGCTCACCACCGGGGGTAAATGAGCAGTTCTTC. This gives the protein CASSPPGVNEQFF.

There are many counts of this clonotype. CDR3 in amino acids: CSVFTGSGYEQYF. CDR3 coding DNA: TGCAGCGTATTTACAGGGAGTGGCTACGAGCAGTACTTC. J is TRBJ2-7 and V is TRBV29-1, with TRBD1 as a possible D gene (6 bases). The V and J ends lost 6 bases and 3 bases respectively, with 15 bases between them. CDR1 and CDR2 from the germline V gene are SQVTM and ANQGSEA. CDR3 length equals 13 residues.

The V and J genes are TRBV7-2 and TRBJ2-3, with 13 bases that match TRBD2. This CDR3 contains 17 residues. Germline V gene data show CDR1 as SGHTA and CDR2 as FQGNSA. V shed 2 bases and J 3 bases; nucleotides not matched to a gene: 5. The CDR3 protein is CASSLRTSGRGTDTQYF. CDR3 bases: TGTGCCAGCAGCTTAAGGACTAGCGGGAGAGGAACAGATACGCAGTATTTT.

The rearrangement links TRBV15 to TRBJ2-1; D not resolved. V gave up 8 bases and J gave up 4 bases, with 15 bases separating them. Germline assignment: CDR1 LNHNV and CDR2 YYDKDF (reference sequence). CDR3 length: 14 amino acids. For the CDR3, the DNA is TGTGCCACCCGAAAGCCTGACGTGTACAATGAGCAGTTCTTC. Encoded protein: CATRKPDVYNEQFF.

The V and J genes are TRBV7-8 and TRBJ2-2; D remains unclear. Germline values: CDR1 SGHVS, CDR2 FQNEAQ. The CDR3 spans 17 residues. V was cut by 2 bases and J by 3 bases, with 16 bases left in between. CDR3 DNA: TGTGCCAGCAGCTTATCCCGGGTACAGAGGTACACCGGGGAGCTGTTTTTT. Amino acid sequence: CASSLSRVQRYTGELFF. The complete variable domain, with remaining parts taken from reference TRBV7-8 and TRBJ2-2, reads GAGVSQSPRYKVAKRGQDVALRCDPISGHVSLFWYQQALGQGPEFLTYFQNEAQLDKSGLPSDRFFAERPEGSVSTLKIQRTQQEDSAVYLCASSLSRVQRYTGELFFGEGSRLTVL.

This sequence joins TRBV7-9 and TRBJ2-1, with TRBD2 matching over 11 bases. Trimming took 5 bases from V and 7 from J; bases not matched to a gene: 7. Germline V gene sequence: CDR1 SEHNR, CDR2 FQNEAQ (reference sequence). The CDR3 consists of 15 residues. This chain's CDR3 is CASSVGLAEGNEQFF. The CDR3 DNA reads TGTGCCAGCAGCGTGGGACTAGCGGAGGGGAATGAGCAGTTCTTC.

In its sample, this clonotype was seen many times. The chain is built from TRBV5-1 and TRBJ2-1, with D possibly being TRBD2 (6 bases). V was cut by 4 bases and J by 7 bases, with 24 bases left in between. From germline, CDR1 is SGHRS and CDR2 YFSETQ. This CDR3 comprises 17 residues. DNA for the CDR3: TGCGCCAGCAGCGAGGGCCTGCAATCGGGACTCGAGAATGAGCAGTTCTTC. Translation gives CASSEGLQSGLENEQFF.

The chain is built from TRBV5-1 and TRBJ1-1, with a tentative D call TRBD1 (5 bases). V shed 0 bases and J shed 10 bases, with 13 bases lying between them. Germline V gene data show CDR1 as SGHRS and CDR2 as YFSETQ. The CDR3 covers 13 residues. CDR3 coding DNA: TGCGCCAGCAGCTTGGAGCAGGGCGAGGGAGCTTTCTTT. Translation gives CASSLEQGEGAFF.

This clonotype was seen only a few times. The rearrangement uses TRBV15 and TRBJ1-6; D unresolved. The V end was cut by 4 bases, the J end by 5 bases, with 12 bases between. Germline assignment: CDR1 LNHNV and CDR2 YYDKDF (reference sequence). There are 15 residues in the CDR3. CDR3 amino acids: CATSKPELNNSPLHF. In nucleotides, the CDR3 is TGTGCCACCAGCAAACCAGAGTTGAATAATTCACCCCTCCACTTT.

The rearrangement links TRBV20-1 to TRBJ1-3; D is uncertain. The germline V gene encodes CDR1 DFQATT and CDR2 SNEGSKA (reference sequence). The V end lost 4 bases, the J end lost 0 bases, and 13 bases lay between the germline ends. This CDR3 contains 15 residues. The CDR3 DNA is TGCAGTGCTAATGACAACGGCGGCTCTGGAAACACCATATATTTT. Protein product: CSANDNGGSGNTIYF.

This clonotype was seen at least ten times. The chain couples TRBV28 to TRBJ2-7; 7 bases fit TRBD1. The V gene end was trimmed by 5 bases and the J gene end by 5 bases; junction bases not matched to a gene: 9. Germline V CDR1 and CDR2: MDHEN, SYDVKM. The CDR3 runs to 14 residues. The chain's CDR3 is CASSKGARRDEQYF. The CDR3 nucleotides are TGTGCCAGCAGTAAGGGGGCGCGAAGAGACGAGCAGTACTTC.

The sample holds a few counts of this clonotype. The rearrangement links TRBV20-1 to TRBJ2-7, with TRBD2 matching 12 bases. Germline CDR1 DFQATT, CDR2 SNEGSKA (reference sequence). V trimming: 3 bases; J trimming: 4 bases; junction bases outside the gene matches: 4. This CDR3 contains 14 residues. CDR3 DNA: TGCAGTGCTAGCTCCGGACTAGCGGGATACGAGCAGTACTTC. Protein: CSASSGLAGYEQYF.

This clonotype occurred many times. This CDR3 reads CASSMQTSGSVNYEQYF. In nucleotides, the CDR3 is TGTGCCAGCAGCATGCAGACTAGCGGGAGTGTTAACTACGAGCAGTACTTC. The rearrangement uses TRBV7-2 and TRBJ2-7; the match to TRBD2 covers 12 bases. The J segment lost 3 bases and the V segment lost 5 bases, leaving 11 bases of the junction unmatched. Germline V gives CDR1 SGHTA, CDR2 FQGNSA. CDR3 size: 17 residues.

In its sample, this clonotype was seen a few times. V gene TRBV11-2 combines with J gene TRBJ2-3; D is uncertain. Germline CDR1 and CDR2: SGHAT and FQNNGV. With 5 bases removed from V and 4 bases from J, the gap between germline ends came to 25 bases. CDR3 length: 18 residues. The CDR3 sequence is CASSTRARPRRDADTQYF. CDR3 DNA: TGTGCCAGCAGCACCCGGGCCCGCCCTCGTAGAGATGCAGATACGCAGTATTTT.